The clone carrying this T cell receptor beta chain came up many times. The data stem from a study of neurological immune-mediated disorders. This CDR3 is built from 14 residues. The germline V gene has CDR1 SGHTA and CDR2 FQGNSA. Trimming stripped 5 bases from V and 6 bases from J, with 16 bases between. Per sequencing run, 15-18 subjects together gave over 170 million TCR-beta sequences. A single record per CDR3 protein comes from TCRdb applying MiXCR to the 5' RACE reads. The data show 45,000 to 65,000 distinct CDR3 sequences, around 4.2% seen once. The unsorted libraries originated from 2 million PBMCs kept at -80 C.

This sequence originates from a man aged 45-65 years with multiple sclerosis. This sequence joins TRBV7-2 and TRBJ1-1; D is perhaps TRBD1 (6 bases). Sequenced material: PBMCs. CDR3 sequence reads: CASSLRGGGSEAFF. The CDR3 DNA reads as TGTGCCAGCAGCCTCAGGGGAGGAGGCTCTGAAGCTTTCTTT.